The clone carrying this T cell receptor beta chain has ten or more counts. The protocol attached unique molecular identifiers to individual cDNA molecules. TCRdb itself ran the 5' RACE reads through MiXCR, one entry per CDR3 protein. The sample contains fewer than 40,000 distinct CDR3 sequences, approximately 6.2% of which appear only once. This entry is derived from a study of early T cells in non-severe SARS-CoV-2 infection. The germline CDR1 and CDR2 sequences are MGHRA and YSYEKL. This CDR3 has 17 amino acids. Germline trimming cut 4 bases from V and 4 bases from J; bases unmatched to any gene: 10.

The gene calls are TRBV4-1 and TRBJ2-1; 10 positions agree with TRBD2. The sample was whole blood. The clonotype comes from an adult who was a healthcare worker with PCR-confirmed SARS-CoV-2 infection or an uninfected control (not recorded which). The CDR3 DNA reads TGCGCCAGCAGCCCTGGCCCCCAGCGGGGGGGTTACAATGAGCAGTTCTTC. It is translated as CASSPGPQRGGYNEQFF.